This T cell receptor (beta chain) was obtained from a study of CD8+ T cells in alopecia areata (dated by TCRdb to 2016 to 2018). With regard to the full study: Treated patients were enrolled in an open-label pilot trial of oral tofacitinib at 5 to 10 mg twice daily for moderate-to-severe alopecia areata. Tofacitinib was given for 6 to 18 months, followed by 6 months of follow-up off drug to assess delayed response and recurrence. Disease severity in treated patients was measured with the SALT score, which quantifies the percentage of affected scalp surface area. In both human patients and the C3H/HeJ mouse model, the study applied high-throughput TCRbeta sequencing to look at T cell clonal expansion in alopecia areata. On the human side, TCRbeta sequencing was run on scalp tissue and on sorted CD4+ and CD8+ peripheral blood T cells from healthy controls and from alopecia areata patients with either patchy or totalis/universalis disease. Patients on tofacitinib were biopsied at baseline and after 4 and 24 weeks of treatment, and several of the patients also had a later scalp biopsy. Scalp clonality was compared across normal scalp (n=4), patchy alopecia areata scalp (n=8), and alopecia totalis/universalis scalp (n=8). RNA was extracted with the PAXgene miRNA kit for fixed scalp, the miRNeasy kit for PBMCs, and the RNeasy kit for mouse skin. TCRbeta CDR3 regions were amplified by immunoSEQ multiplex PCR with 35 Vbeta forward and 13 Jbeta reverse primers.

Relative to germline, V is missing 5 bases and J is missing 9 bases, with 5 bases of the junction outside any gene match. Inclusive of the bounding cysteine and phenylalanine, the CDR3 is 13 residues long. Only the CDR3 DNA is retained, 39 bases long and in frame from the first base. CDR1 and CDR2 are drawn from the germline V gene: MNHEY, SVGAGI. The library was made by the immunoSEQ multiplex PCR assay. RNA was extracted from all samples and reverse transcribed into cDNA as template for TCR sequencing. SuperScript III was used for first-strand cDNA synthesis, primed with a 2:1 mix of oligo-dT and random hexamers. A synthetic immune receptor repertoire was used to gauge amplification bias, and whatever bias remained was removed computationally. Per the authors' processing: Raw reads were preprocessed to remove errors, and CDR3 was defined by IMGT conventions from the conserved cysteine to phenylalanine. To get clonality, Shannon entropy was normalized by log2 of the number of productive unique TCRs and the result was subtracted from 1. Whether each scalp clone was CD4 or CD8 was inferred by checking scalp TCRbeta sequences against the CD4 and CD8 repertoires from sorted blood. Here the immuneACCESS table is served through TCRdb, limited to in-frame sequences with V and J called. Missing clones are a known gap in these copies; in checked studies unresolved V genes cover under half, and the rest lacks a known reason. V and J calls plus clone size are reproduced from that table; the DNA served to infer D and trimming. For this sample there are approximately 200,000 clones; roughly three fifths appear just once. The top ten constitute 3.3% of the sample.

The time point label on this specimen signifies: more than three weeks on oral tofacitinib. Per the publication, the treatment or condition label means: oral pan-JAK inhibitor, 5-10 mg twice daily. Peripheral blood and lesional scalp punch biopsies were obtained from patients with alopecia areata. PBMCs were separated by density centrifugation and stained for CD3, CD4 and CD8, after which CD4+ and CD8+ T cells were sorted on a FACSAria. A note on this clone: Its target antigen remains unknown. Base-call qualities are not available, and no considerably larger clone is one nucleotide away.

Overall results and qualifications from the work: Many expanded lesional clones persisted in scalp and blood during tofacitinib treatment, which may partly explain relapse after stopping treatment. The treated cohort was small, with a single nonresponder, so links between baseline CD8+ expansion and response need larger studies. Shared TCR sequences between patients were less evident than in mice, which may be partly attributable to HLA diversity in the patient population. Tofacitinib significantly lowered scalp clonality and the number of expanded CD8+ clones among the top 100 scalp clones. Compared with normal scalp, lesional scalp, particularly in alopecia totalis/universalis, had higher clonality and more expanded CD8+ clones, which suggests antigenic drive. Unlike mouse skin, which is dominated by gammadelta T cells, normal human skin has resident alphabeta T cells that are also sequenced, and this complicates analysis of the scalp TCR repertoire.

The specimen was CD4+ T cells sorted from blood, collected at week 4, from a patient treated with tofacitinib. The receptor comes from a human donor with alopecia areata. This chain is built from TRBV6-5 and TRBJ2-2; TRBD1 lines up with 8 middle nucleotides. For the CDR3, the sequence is CASSPRTGWELFF. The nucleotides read TGTGCCAGCAGTCCACGGACAGGGTGGGAGCTGTTTTTT.